Shown below are 3 T cell receptor beta chains from a single sample sequenced in a study of T-cell memory formation after mild COVID-19. TCRdb processed the 5' RACE reads anew with MiXCR; each CDR3 protein has one entry. The sample includes about 340,000 distinct CDR3 sequences, approximately 15% of them seen just once. Sequencing input: PBMCs or a T cell subset sorted from them (not recorded which). The receptors were gathered from a man aged 18 to 29 who had mild COVID-19 (a few samples of this study predate the infection). Cell type and time point are not known.

The rearrangement links TRBV11-2 to TRBJ1-2; 11 nucleotides line up with TRBD1. The V gene's germline CDR1 is SGHAT and CDR2 FQNNGV. J was trimmed by 8 bases and V by 5 bases; bases with no gene match: 10. The CDR3 has 15 amino acids. The CDR3 nucleotides are TGTGCCAGCAGCGCCGCCGGACAGGGGGCTTACGGCTACACCTTC. As protein: CASSAAGQGAYGYTF.

V gene TRBV11-2 combines with J gene TRBJ2-3, with TRBD1 identical over 8 bases. The CDR3 is 17 residues long. With V trimmed by 5 bases and J by 2 bases, 12 bases remained unmatched. Germline values: CDR1 SGHAT, CDR2 FQNNGV. The CDR3 region has the DNA TGTGCCAGCAGCCCCCGCCTGGACAGGGAACTCACAGATACGCAGTATTTT. Protein product: CASSPRLDRELTDTQYF.

This chain uses TRBV7-2 with TRBJ1-6, with a tentative D call TRBD1 (6 bases). The CDR3 is 19 amino acids. Trimming cost V 6 bases and J 0 bases, with 21 bases left between them. Germline V gene sequence: CDR1 SGHTA, CDR2 FQGNSA. The CDR3 bases are TGTGCCAGCAGACCTACGACAGGCCAGAAGGACTCCTATAATTCACCCCTCCACTTT. It translates to CASRPTTGQKDSYNSPLHF.